In this sample, the clone carrying this T cell receptor beta chain turned up once. Its antigen remains unidentified. Amplification used 60 Vbeta primers and 13 Jbeta primers. Some clones are missing from TCRdb's copy, which holds only in-frame ones; the method was immunoSEQ multiplex PCR. This sample has 150,000 or so clones, with just under 80% found just once. The data derive from a study of cytomegalovirus exposure and HLA in healthy donors. On the study more broadly: Approximately 80 million unique TCRs from HLA-typed donors were held in an early data release. Study-wide points: In an earlier analysis, about 87% or about 30%: the productive usage of most TCR beta V segments. V- and J-gene trimming of TCR beta was linked (in a later analysis) to a missense DCLRE1C variant.

V gave up 7 bases and J gave up 4 bases, with 24 bases separating them. CDR3 length equals 17 residues. CDR1 is SNHLY, CDR2 FYNNEI, per germline. Donors counted as nominally healthy when sampled, yet unrecorded immune exposures were likely. The chain combines TRBV2 with TRBJ2-3; the D gene is possibly TRBD1 (5 bases). The receptor was derived from a man between 18 and 35 years old in good health and CMV-seropositive. The sample was PBMCs. CDR3 nucleotides: TGTGCCAGCACACGCAGGGTTGGGGTGGCGAGTTCAGATACGCAGTATTTT. Translating it yields CASTRRVGVASSDTQYF.